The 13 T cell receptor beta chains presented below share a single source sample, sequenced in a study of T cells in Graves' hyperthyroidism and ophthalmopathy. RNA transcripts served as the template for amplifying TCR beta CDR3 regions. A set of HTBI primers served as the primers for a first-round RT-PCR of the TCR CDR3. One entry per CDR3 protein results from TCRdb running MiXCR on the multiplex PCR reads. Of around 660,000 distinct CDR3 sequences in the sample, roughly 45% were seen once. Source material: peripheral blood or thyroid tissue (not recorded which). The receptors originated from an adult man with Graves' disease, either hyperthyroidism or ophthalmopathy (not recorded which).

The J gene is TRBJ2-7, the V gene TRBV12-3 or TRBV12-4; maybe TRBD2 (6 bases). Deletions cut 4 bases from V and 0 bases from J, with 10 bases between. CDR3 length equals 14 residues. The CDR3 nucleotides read TGTGCCAGCAGTTCGGGGGACCCCTCCTACGAGCAGTACTTC. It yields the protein CASSSGDPSYEQYF.

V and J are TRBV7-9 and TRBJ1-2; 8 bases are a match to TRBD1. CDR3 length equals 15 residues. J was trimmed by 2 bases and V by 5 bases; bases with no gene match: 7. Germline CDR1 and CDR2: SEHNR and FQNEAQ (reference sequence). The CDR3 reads CASSGDRGVNYGYTF. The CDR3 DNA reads TGTGCCAGCAGCGGAGACAGGGGAGTGAACTATGGCTACACCTTC.

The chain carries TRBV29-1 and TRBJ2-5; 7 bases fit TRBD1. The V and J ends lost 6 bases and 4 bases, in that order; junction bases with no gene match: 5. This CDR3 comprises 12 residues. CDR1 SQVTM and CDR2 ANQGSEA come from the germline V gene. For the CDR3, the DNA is TGCAGCGTCGCGACAGGGATAGAGACCCAGTACTTC. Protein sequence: CSVATGIETQYF.

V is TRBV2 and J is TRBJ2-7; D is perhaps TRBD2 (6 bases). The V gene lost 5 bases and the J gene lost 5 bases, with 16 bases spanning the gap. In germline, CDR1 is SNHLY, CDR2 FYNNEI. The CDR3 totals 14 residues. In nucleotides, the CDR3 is TGTGCCAGCAGTTATCCGGAGGGTGCGAACGAGCAGTACTTC. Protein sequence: CASSYPEGANEQYF.

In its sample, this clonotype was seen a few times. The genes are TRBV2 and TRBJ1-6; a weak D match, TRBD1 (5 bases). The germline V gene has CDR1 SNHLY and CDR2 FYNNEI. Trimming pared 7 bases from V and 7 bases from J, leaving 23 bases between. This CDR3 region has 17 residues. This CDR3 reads CASKIRFRGALNSPLHF. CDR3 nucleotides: TGTGCCAGCAAAATCCGATTTAGAGGGGCCCTGAATTCACCCCTCCACTTT.

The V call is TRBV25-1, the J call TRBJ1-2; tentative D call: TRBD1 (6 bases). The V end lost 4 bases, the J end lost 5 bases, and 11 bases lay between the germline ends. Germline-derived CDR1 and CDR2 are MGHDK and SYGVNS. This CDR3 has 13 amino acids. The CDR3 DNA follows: TGTGCCAGCAGTGCCAGACAGGAATATGGCTACACCTTC. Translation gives CASSARQEYGYTF.

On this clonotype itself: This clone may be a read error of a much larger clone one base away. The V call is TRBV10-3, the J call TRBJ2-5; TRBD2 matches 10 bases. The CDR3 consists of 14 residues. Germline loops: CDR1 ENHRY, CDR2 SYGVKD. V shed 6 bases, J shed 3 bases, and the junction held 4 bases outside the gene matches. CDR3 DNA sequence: TGTGCCATCAGGGCTAGCGGGGGCGAAGAGACCCAGTACTTC. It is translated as CAIRASGGEETQYF.

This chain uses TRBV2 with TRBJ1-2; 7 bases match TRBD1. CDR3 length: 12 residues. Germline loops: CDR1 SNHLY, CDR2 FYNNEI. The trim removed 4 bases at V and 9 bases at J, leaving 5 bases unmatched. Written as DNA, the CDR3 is TGTGCCAGCAGTGGCCCAGGGGGAAGCTACACCTTC. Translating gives CASSGPGGSYTF.

The CDR3 DNA reads TGTGCCAGCAGCCCACCAGAGGGACGGCAGAACACTGAAGCTTTCTTT. Translated: CASSPPEGRQNTEAFF. The chain carries TRBV7-9 and TRBJ1-1, with D maybe TRBD1 (5 bases). The CDR3 is 16 residues long. V was clipped by 5 bases and J by 1 base, with 17 bases between them. Germline assignment: CDR1 SEHNR and CDR2 FQNEAQ (reference sequence).

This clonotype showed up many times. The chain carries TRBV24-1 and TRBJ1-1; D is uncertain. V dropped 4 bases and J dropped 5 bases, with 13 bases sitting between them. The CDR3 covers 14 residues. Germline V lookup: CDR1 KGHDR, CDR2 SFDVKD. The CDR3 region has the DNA TGTGCCACCAGTGACGGAGGGCGTCGGACTGAAGCTTTCTTT. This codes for CATSDGGRRTEAFF.

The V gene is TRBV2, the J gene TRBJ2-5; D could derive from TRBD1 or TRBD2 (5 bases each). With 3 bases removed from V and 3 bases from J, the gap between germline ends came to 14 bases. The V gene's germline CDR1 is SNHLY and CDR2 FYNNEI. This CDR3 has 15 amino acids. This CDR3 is CASSEWDLDKETQYF. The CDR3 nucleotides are TGTGCCAGCAGTGAGTGGGACCTGGATAAAGAGACCCAGTACTTC.

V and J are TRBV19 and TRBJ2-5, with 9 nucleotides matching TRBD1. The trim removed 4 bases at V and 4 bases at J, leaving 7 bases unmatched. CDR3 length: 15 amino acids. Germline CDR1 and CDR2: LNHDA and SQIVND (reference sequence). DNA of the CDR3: TGTGCCAGTAGTAGAGGGACAGGGTCAGGAGAGACCCAGTACTTC. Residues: CASSRGTGSGETQYF.

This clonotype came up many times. CDR3: CASSLGGGNGNQPQHF. In DNA form, the CDR3 reads TGTGCCAGCAGCTTAGGTGGGGGGAATGGCAATCAGCCCCAGCATTTT. The J gene is TRBJ1-5, the V gene TRBV7-9, with D possibly matching TRBD1 (5 bases). This CDR3 is built from 16 residues. Looked up from germline, CDR1 is SEHNR and CDR2 is FQNEAQ (reference sequence). Trimming removed 1 base from V and 2 bases from J, with 12 bases in between.